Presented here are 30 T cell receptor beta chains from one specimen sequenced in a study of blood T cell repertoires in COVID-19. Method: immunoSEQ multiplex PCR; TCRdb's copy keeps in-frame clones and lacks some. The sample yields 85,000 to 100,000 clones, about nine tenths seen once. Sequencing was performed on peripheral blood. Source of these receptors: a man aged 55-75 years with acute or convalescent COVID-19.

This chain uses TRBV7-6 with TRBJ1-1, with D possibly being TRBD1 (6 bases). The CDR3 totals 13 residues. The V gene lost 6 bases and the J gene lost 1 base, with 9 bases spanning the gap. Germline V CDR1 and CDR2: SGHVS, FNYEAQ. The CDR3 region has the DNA TGTGCCAGCAGTCCAGGGGCGAACACTGAAGCTTTCTTT. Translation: CASSPGANTEAFF. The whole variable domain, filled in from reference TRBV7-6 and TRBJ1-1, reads GAGVSQSPRYKVTKRGQDVALRCDPISGHVSLYWYRQALGQGPEFLTYFNYEAQQDKSGLPNDRFSAERPEGSISTLTIQRTEQRDSAMYRCASSPGANTEAFFGQGTRLTVV.

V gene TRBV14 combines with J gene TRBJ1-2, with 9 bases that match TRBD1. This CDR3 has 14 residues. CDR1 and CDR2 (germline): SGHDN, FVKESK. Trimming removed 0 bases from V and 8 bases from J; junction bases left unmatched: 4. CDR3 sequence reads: CASSQDTGGYGYTF. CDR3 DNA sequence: TGTGCCAGCAGCCAAGATACAGGGGGCTACGGCTACACCTTC.

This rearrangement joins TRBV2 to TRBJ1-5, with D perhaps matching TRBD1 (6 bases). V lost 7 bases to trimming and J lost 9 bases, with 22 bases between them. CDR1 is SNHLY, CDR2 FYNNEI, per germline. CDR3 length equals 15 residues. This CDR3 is CASMGGLGARGPQHF. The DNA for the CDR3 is TGTGCCAGCATGGGGGGGCTTGGGGCTAGAGGGCCCCAGCATTTT.

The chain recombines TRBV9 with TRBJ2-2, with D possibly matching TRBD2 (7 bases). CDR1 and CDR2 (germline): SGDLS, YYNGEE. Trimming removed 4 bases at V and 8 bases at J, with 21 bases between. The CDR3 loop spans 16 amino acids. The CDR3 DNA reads TGTGCCAGCAGCTCCAAGAGGGGGGGCCTAACAGGGGAGCTGTTTTTT. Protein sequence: CASSSKRGGLTGELFF.

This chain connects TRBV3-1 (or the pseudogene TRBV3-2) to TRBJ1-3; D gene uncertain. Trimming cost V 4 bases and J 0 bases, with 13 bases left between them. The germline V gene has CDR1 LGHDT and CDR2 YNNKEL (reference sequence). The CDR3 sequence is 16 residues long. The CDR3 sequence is CASSLGGGISGNTIYF. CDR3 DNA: TGTGCCAGCAGCCTAGGTGGAGGGATCTCTGGAAACACCATATATTTT.

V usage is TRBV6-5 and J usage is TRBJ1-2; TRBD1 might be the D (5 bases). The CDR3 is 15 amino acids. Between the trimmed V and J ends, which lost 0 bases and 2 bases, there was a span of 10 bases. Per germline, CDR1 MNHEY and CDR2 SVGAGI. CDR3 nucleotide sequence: TGTGCCAGCAGTTACTCAGGGAGGGGCAACTATGGCTACACCTTC. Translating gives CASSYSGRGNYGYTF.

In nucleotides, the CDR3 is TGTGCCAGCAGCCAAGATTCAGGCCGGGGAAACGAGCAGTACTTC. Translation gives CASSQDSGRGNEQYF. The chain links TRBV3-1 (or the pseudogene TRBV3-2) to TRBJ2-7, with D perhaps TRBD2 (5 bases). V dropped 0 bases and J dropped 5 bases, with 14 bases sitting between them. The CDR3 is made up of 15 amino acids. From germline, CDR1 is LGHDT and CDR2 YNNKEL (reference sequence).

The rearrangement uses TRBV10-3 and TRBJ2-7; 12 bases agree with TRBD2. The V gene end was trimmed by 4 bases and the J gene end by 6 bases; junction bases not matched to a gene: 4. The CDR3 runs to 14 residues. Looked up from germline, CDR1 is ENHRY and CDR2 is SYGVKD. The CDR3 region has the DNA TGTGCCATCAGTGGGGAGGGACTAGCGGGCGAGCAGTACGTC. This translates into CAISGEGLAGEQYV.

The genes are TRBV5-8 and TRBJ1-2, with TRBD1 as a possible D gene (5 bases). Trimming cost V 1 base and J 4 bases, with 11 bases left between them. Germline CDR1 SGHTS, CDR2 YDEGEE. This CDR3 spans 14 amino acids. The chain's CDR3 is CASSLQGAIYGYTF. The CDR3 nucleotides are TGTGCCAGCAGCTTGCAAGGGGCAATCTATGGCTACACCTTC.

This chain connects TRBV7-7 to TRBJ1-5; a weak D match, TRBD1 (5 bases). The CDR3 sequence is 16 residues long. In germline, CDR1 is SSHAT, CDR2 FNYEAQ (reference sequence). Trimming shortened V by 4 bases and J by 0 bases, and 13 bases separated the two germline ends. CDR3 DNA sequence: TGTGCCAGCAGCTCTACCGAGACAGATAGCAATCAGCCCCAGCATTTT. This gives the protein CASSSTETDSNQPQHF.

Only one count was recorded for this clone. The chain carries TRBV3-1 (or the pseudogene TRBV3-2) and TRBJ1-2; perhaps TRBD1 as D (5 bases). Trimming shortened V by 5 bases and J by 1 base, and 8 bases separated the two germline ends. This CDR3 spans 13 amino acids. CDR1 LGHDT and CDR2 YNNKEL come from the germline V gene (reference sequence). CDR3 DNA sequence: TGTGCCAGCAGCAAGACAGTTAACTATGGCTACACCTTC. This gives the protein CASSKTVNYGYTF.

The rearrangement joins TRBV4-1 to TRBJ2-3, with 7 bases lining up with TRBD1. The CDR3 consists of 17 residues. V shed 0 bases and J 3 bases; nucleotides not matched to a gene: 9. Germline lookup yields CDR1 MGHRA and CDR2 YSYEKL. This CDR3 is CASSQDRQGEWTDTQYF. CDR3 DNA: TGCGCCAGCAGCCAAGATCGGCAGGGGGAATGGACAGATACGCAGTATTTT.

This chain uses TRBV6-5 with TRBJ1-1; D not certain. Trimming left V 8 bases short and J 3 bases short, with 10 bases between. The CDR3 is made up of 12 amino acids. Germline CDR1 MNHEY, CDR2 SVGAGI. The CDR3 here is CASGLGDTEAFF. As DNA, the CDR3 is TGTGCCAGCGGGCTCGGGGACACTGAAGCTTTCTTT.

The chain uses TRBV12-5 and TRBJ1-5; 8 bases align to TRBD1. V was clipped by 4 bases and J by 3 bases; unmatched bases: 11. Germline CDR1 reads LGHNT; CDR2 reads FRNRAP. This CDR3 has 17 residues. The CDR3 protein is CASGSTSDRVANQPQHF. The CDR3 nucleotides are TGTGCTAGTGGTTCGACCTCGGACAGGGTGGCCAATCAGCCCCAGCATTTT.

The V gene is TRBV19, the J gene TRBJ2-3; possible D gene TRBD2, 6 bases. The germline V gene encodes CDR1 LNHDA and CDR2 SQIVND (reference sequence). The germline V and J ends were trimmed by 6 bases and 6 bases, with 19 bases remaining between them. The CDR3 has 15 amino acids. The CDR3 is CASRPGLKGSDTQYF. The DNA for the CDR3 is TGTGCCAGTAGACCGGGACTCAAGGGCAGCGATACGCAGTATTTT.

The CDR3 here is CASSFRQKQPQHF. The CDR3, as DNA: TGTGCCAGCAGCTTCCGACAGAAACAGCCCCAGCATTTT. The rearrangement links TRBV7-2 to TRBJ1-5; perhaps TRBD1 as D (5 bases). CDR1 and CDR2 (germline): SGHTA, FQGNSA. V lost 3 bases, J lost 7 bases, and 10 bases lay in between. There are 13 residues in the CDR3. The whole variable domain, filled in from reference TRBV7-2 and TRBJ1-5, reads GAGVSQSPSNKVTEKGKDVELRCDPISGHTALYWYRQSLGQGLEFLIYFQGNSAPDKSGLPSDRFSAERTGGSVSTLTIQRTQQEDSAVYLCASSFRQKQPQHFGDGTRLSIL.

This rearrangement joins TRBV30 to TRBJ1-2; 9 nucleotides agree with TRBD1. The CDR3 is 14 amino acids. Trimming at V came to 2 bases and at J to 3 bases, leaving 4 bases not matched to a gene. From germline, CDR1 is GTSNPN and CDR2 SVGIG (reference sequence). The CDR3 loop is CAWSTGGFDYGYTF. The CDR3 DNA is TGTGCCTGGAGTACAGGGGGCTTCGACTATGGCTACACCTTC.

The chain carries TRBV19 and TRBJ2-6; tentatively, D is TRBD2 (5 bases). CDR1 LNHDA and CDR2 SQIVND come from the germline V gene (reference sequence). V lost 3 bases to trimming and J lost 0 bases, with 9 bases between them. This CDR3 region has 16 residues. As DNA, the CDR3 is TGTGCCAGTAGTATCAAAGGGAGCTCTGGGGCCAACGTCCTGACTTTC. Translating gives CASSIKGSSGANVLTF.

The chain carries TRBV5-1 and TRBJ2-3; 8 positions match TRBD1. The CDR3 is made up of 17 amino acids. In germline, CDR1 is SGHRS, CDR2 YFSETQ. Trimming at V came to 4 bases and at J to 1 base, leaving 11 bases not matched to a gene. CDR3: CASSRLQGASGTDTQYF. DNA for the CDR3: TGCGCCAGCAGCCGCCTTCAGGGGGCGTCGGGCACAGATACGCAGTATTTT.

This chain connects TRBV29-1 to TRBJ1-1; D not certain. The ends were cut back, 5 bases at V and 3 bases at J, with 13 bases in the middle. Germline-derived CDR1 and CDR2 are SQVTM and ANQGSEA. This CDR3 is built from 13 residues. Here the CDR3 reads CSVRRFLDTEAFF. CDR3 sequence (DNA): TGCAGCGTTCGTAGATTCCTGGACACTGAAGCTTTCTTT.

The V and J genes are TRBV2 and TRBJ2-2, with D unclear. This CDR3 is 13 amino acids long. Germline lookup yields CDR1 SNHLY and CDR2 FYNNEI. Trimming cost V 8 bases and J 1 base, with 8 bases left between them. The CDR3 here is CASGQENTGELFF. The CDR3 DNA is TGTGCCAGCGGGCAGGAGAACACCGGGGAGCTGTTTTTT.

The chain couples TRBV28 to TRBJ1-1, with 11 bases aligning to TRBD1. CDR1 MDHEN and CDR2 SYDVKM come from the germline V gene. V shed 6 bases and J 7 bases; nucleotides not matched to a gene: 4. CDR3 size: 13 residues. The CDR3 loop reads CASRGQGDYEAFF. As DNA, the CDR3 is TGTGCCAGCAGGGGACAGGGGGATTATGAAGCTTTCTTT.

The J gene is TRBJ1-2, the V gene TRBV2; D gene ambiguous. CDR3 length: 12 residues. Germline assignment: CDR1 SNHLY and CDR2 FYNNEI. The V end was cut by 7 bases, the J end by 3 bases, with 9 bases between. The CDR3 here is CASIHGDYGYTF. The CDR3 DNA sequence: TGTGCCAGCATTCACGGAGACTATGGCTACACCTTC.

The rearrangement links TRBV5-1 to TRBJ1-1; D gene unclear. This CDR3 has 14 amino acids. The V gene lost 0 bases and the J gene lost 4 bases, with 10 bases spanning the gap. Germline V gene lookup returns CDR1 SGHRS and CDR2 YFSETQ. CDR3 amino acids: CASSLGRAGTEAFF. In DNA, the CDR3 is TGCGCCAGCAGCTTGGGACGGGCGGGCACTGAAGCTTTCTTT.

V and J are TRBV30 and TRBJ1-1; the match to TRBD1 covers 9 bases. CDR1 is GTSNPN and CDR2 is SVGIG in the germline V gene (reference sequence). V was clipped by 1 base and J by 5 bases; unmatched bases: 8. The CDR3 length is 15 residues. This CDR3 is CAWSGKTGGSTEAFF. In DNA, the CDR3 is TGTGCCTGGAGTGGAAAGACAGGGGGGAGTACTGAAGCTTTCTTT.

CDR3 coding DNA: TGCAGCGCCGGAGACAGGGACCAAAATGGCTACACCTTC. Translation gives CSAGDRDQNGYTF. The rearrangement joins TRBV29-1 to TRBJ1-2, with 7 positions matching TRBD1. The CDR3 length is 13 residues. Germline V gene sequence: CDR1 SQVTM, CDR2 ANQGSEA. V lost 7 bases, J lost 6 bases, and 11 bases stayed unmatched.

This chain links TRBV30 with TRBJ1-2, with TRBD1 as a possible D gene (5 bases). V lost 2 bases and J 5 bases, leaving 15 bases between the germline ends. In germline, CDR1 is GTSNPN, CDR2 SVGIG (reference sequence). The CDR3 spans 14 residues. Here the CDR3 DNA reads TGTGCCTGGAGTCGTTGGGGGGTCCGGTATGGCTACACCTTC. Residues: CAWSRWGVRYGYTF. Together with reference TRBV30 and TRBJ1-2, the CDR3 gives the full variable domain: SQTIHQWPATLVQPVGSPLSLECTVEGTSNPNLYWYRQAAGRGLQLLFYSVGIGQISSEVPQNLSASRPQDRQFILSSKKLLLSDSGFYLCAWSRWGVRYGYTFGSGTRLTVV.

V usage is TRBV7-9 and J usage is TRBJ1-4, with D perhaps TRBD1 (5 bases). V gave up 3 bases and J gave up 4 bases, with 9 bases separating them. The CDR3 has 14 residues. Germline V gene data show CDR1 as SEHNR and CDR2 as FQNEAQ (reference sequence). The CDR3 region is CASSFFQGNEKLFF. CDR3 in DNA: TGTGCCAGCAGCTTCTTCCAGGGTAATGAAAAACTGTTTTTT.

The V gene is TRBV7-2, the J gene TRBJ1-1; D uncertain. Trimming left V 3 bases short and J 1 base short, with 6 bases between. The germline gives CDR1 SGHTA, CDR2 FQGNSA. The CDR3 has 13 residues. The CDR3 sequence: CASSFTWNTEAFF. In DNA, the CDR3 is TGTGCCAGCAGCTTTACTTGGAACACTGAAGCTTTCTTT.

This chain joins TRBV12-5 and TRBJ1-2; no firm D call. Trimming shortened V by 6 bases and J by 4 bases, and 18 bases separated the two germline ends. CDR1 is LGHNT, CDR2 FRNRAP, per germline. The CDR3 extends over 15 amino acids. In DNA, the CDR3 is TGTGCTAGTGGGGTCGGGAGGAGGACCCCCTATGGCTACACCTTC. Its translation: CASGVGRRTPYGYTF.